The T cell receptor (beta chain) described here comes from a study of OX40 agonist ivuxolimab in advanced cancers. This CDR3 is 15 amino acids long. CDR1 and CDR2 from the germline V gene are KGHSH and LQKENI. Trimming shortened V by 3 bases and J by 0 bases, and 8 bases separated the two germline ends. The assay was immunoSEQ multiplex PCR, and TCRdb's table has in-frame clones only and misses some. The sample has around 86,000 clones; around 91% are singletons. V is TRBV18 and J is TRBJ1-4; D call uncertain. Sequencing was performed on CD4+ or CD8+ T cells sorted from blood, taken in a trial of the OX40 agonist ivuxolimab. The source of this sequence is an adult with an advanced solid tumor such as melanoma, head and neck, liver or kidney cancer. CDR3 DNA: TGTGCCAGCTCACCTGCGACTCCAACTAATGAAAAACTGTTTTTT. Amino acid sequence: CASSPATPTNEKLFF. Complete variable domain (other parts from reference TRBV18 and TRBJ1-4): NAGVMQNPRHLVRRRGQEARLRCSPMKGHSHVYWYRQLPEEGLKFMVYLQKENIIDESGMPKERFSAEFPKEGPSILRIQQVVRGDSAAYFCASSPATPTNEKLFFGSGTQLSVL.